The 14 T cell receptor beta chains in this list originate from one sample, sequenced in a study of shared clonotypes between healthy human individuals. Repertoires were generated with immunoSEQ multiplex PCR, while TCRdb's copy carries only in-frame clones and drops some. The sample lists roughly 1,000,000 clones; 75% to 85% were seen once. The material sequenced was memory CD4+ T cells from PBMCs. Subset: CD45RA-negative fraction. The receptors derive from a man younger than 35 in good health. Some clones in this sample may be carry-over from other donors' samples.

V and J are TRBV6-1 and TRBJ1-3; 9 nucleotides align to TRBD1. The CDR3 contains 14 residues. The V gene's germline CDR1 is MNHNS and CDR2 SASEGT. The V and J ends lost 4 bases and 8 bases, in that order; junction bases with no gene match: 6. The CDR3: CASSGGQGRHTIYF. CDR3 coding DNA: TGTGCCAGCAGTGGGGGACAGGGAAGGCACACCATATATTTT.

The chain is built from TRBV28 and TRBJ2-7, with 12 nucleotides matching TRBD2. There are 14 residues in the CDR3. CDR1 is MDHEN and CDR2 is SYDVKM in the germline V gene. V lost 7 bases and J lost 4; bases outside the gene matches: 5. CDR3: CASTATSGSYEQYF. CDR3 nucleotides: TGTGCCAGCACTGCGACTAGCGGGAGTTACGAGCAGTACTTC.

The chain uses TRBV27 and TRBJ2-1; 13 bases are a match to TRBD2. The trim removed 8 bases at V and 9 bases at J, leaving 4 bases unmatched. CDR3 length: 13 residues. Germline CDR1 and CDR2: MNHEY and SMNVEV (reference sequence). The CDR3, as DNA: TGTGCCAGCCGGACTAGCGGGAGCGTTGAGCAGTTCTTC. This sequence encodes CASRTSGSVEQFF.

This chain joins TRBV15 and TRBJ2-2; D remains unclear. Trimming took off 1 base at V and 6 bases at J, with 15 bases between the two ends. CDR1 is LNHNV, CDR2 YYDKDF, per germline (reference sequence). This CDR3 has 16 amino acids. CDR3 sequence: CATSRVSIRQSGELFF. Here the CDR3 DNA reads TGTGCCACCAGCAGAGTTTCTATACGGCAGTCCGGGGAGCTGTTTTTT.

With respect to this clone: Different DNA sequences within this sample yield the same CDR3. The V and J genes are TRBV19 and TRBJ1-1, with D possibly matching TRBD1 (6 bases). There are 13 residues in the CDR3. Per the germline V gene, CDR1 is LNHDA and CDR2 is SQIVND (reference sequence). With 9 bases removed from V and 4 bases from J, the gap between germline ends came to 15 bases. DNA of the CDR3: TGTGCCAGCACCCAGGGGTGGGGCACTGAAGCTTTCTTT. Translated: CASTQGWGTEAFF.

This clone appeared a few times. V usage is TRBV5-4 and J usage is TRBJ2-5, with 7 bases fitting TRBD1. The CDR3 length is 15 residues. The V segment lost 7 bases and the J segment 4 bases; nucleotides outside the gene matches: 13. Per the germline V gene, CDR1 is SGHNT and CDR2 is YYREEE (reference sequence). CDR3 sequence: CASGRQGGLGETQYF. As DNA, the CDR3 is TGTGCCAGCGGTAGACAGGGTGGGCTGGGAGAGACCCAGTACTTC.

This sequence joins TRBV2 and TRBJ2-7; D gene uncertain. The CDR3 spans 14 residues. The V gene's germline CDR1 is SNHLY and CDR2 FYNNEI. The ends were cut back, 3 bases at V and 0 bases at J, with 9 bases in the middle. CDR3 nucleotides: TGTGCCAGCAGTGAGGGCAGCTACTCCTACGAGCAGTACTTC. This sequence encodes CASSEGSYSYEQYF.

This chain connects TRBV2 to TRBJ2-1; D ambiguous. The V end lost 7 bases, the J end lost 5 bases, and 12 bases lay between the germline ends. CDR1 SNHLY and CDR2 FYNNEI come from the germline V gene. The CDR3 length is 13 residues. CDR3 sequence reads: CASTSVRNNEQFF. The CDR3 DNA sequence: TGTGCCAGCACCTCGGTTCGGAACAATGAGCAGTTCTTC.

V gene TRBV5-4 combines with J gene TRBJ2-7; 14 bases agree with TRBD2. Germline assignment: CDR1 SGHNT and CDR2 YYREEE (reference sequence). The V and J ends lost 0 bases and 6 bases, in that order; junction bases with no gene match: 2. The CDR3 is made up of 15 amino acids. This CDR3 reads CASSLGGLAGVEQYF. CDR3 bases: TGTGCCAGCAGCTTGGGGGGACTAGCGGGAGTCGAGCAGTACTTC.

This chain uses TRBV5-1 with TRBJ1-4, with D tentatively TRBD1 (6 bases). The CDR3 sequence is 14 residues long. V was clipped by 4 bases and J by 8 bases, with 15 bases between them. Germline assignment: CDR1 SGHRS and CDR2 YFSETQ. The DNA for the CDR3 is TGCGCCAGCAGCCGGAGGCAGGGGCAAGAAAAACTGTTTTTT. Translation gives CASSRRQGQEKLFF.

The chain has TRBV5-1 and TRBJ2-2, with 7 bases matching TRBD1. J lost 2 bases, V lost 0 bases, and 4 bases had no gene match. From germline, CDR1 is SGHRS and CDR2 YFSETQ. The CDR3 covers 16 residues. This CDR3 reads CASSLEGATNTGELFF. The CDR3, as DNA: TGCGCCAGCAGCTTGGAGGGGGCAACCAACACCGGGGAGCTGTTTTTT.

CDR3 loop: CASSARGQGSSYNEQFF. The CDR3 DNA reads as TGTGCCAGCTCCGCACGGGGACAGGGGTCCTCCTACAATGAGCAGTTCTTC. The chain has TRBV7-3 and TRBJ2-1; 10 nucleotides align to TRBD1. The germline CDR1 and CDR2 sequences are SGHTA and FQGTGA. The J segment lost 0 bases and the V segment lost 8 bases, leaving 10 bases of the junction unmatched. This CDR3 has 17 amino acids.

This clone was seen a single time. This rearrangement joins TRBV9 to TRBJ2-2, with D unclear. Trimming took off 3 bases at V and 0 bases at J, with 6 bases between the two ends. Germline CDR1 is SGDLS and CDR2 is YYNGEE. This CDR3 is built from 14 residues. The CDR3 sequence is CASSAAPNTGELFF. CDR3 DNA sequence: TGTGCCAGCAGCGCGGCACCGAACACCGGGGAGCTGTTTTTT.

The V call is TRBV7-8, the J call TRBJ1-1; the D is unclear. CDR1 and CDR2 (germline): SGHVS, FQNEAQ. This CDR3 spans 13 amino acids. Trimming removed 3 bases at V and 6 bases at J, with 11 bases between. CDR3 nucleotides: TGTGCCAGCAGCTTCTCTATGGTATCTGAAGCTTTCTTT. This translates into CASSFSMVSEAFF.